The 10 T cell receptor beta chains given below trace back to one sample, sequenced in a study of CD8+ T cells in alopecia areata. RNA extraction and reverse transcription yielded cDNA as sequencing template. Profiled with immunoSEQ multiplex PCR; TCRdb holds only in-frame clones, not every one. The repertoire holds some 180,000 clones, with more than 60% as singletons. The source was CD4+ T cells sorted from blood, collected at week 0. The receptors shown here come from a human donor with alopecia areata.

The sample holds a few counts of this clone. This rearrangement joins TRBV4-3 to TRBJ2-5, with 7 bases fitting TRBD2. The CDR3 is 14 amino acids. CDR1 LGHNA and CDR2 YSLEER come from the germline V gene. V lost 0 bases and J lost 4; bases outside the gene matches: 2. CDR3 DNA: TGCGCCAGCAGCCAAGAGGGGGGGGTAGAGACCCAGTACTTC. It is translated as CASSQEGGVETQYF.

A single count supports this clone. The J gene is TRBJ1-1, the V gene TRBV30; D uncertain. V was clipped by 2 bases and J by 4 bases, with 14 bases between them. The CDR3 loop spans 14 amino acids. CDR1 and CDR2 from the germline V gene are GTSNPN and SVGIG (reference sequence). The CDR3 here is CAWSPNLRATEAFF. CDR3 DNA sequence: TGTGCCTGGAGTCCTAACCTTCGGGCCACTGAAGCTTTCTTT. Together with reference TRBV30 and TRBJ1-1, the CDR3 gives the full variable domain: SQTIHQWPATLVQPVGSPLSLECTVEGTSNPNLYWYRQAAGRGLQLLFYSVGIGQISSEVPQNLSASRPQDRQFILSSKKLLLSDSGFYLCAWSPNLRATEAFFGQGTRLTVV.

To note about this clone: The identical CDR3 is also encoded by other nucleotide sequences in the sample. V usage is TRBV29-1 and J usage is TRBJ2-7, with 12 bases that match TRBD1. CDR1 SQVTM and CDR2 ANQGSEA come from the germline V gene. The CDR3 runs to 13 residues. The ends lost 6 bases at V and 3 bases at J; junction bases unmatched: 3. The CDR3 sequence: CSVGQGAGYEQYF. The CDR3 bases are TGCAGCGTGGGACAGGGGGCAGGCTACGAGCAGTACTTC.

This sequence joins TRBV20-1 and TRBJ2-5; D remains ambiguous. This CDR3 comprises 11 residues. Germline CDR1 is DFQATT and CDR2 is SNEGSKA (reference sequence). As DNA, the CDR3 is TGCAGCGCCGTAACCGAAGAGACCCAGTACTTC. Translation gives CSAVTEETQYF.

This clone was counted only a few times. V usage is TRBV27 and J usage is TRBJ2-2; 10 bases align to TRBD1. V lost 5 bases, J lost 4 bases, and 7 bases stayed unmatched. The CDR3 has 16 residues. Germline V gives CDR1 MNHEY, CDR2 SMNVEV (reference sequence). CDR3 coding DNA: TGTGCCAGCAGTCTGGACAGGGGGTCGGGCACCGGGGAGCTGTTTTTT. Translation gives CASSLDRGSGTGELFF.

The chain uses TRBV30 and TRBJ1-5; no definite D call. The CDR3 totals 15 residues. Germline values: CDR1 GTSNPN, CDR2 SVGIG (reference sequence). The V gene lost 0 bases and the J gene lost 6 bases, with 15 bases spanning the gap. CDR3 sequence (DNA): TGTGCCTGGAGTGTCGGCACGAACTCGGGTCAGCCCCAGCATTTT. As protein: CAWSVGTNSGQPQHF.

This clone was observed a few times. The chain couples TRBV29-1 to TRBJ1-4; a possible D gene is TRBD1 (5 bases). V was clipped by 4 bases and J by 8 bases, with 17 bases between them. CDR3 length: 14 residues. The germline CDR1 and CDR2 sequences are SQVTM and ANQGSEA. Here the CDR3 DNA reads TGCAGCGTTGTGATCGGGGCTGGTAAGGAAAAACTGTTTTTT. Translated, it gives CSVVIGAGKEKLFF.

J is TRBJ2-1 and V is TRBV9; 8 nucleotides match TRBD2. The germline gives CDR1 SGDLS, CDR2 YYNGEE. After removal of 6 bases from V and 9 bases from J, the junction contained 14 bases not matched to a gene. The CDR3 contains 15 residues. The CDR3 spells CASTQTGTRTTEQFF. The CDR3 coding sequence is TGTGCCAGCACCCAAACCGGGACTAGAACGACTGAGCAGTTCTTC.

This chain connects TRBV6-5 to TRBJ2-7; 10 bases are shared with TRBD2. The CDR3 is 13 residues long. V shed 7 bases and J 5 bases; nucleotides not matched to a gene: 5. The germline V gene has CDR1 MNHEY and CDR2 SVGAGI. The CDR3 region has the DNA TGTGCCAGCATGTCTAGCGGGGGTGACGAGCAGTACTTC. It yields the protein CASMSSGGDEQYF.

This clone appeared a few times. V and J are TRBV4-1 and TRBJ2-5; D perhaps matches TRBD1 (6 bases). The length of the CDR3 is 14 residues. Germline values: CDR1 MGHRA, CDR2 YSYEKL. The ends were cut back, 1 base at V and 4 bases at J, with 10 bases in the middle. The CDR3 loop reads CASSQAQGGETQYF. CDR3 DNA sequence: TGCGCCAGCAGCCAAGCACAGGGCGGAGAGACCCAGTACTTC.